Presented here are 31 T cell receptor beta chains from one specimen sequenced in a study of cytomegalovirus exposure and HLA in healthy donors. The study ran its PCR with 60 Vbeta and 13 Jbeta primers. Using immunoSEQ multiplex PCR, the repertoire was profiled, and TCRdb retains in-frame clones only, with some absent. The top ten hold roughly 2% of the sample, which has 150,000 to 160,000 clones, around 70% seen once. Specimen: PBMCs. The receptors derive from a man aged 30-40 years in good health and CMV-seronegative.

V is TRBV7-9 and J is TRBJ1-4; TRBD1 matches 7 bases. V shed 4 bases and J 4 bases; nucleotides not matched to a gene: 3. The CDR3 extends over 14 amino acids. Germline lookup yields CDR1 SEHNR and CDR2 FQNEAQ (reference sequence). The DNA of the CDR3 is TGTGCCAGCAGCTCCAGGGGGTTTAATGAAAAACTGTTTTTT. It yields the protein CASSSRGFNEKLFF. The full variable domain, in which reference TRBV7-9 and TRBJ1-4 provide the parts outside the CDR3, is DTGVSQNPRHKITKRGQNVTFRCDPISEHNRLYWYRQTLGQGPEFLTYFQNEAQLEKSRLLSDRFSAERPKGSFSTLEIQRTEQGDSAMYLCASSSRGFNEKLFFGSGTQLSVL.

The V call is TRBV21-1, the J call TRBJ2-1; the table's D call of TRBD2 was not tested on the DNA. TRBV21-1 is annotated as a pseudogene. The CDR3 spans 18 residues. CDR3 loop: CASSNGLAGGNKYNEQFF. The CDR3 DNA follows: TGTGCCAGCAGCAACGGACTAGCGGGGGGGAATAAGTACAATGAGCAGTTCTTC.

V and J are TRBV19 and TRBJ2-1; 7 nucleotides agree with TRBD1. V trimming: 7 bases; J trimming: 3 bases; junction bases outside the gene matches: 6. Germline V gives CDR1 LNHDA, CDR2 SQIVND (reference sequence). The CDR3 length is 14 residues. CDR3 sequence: CASTRQGDYNEQFF. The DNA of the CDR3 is TGTGCCAGTACGCGTCAGGGGGACTACAATGAGCAGTTCTTC.

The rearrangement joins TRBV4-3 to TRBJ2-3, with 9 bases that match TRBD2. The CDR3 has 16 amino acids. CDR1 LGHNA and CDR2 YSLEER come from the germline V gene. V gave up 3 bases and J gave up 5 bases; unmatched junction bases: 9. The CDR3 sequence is CASSQETGGGVDTQYF. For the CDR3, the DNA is TGCGCCAGCAGCCAGGAGACGGGCGGGGGGGTAGATACGCAGTATTTT.

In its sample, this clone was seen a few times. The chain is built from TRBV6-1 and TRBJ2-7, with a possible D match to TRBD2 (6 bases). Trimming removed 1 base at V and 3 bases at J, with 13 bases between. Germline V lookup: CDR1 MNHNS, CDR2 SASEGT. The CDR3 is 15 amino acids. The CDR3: CASSEERDSGYEQYF. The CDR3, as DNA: TGTGCCAGCAGTGAAGAACGGGACTCTGGCTACGAGCAGTACTTC.

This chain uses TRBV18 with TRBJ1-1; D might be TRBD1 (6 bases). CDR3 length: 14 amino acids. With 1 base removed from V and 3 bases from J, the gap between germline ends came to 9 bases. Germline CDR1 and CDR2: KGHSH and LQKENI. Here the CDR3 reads CASSPRQGHTEAFF. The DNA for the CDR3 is TGTGCCAGCTCACCACGTCAGGGGCACACTGAAGCTTTCTTT.

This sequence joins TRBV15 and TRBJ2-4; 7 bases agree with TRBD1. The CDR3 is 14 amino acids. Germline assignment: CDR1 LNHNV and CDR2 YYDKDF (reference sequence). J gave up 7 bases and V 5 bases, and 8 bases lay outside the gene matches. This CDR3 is CATSVAGGRNIQYF. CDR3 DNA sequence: TGTGCCACCAGCGTAGCAGGGGGTAGGAACATTCAGTACTTC.

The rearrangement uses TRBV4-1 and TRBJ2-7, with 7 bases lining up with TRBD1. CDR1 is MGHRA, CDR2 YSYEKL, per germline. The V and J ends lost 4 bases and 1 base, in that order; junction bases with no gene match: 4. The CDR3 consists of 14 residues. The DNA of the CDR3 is TGCGCCAGCAGCCGGACAGGAGCTTCCTACGAGCAGTACTTC. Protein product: CASSRTGASYEQYF.

The CDR3 protein is CASTNLPSGYTF. The CDR3 nucleotides read TGTGCCAGCACCAATCTCCCGAGTGGCTACACCTTC. The V and J genes are TRBV7-9 and TRBJ1-2; D call uncertain. CDR1 and CDR2 (germline): SEHNR, FQNEAQ (reference sequence). The CDR3 runs to 12 residues. The V end lost 7 bases, the J end lost 7 bases, and 13 bases lay between the germline ends.

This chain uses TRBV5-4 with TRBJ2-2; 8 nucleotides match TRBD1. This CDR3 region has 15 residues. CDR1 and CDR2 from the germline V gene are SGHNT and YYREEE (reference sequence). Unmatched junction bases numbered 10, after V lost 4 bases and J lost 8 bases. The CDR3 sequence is CASSTVTGVLGELFF. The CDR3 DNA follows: TGTGCCAGCAGCACGGTGACAGGGGTTTTGGGGGAGCTGTTTTTT.

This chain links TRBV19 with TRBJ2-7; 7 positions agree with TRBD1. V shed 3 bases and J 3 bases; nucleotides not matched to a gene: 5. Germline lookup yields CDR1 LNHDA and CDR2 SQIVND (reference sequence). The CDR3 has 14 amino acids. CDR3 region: CASSIGAGGYEQYF. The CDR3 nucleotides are TGTGCCAGTAGTATCGGGGCAGGGGGCTACGAGCAGTACTTC.

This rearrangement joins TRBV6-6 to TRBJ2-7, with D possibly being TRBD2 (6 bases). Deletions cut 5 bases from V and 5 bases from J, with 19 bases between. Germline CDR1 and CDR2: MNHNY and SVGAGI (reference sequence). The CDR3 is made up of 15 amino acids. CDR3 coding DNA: TGTGCCAGCAGTCGAGCGGGCGGTTTGATCGACGAGCAGTACTTC. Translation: CASSRAGGLIDEQYF.

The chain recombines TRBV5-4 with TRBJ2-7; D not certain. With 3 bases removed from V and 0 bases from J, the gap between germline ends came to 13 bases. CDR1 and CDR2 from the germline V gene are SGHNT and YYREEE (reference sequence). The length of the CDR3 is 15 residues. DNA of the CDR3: TGTGCCAGCAGCTCACAACCAGCAGGCTCCTACGAGCAGTACTTC. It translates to CASSSQPAGSYEQYF.

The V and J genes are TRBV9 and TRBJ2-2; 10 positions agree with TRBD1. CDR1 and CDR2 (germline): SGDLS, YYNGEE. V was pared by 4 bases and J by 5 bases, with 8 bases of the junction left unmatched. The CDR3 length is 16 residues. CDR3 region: CASSRDRGSGTGELFF. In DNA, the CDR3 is TGTGCCAGCAGCCGGGACAGGGGTTCAGGGACCGGGGAGCTGTTTTTT. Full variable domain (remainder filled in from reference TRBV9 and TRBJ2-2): DSGVTQTPKHLITATGQRVTLRCSPRSGDLSVYWYQQSLDQGLQFLIQYYNGEERAKGNILERFSAQQFPDLHSELNLSSLELGDSALYFCASSRDRGSGTGELFFGEGSRLTVL.

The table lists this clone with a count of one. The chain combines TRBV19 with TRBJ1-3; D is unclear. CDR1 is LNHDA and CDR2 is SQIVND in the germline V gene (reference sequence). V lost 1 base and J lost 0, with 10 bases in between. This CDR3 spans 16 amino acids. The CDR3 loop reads CASSIVYGISGNTIYF. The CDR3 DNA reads TGTGCCAGTAGTATAGTCTACGGGATCTCTGGAAACACCATATATTTT.

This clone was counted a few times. The CDR3, as DNA: TGTGCCTGGTGGCAGGGACAGGGGCCTTTCTTT. The encoded protein is CAWWQGQGPFF. The chain couples TRBV30 to TRBJ1-1; 10 nucleotides line up with TRBD1. CDR3 length: 11 residues. From germline, CDR1 is GTSNPN and CDR2 SVGIG (reference sequence). Trimming cost V 5 bases and J 12 bases; bases outside gene matches: 6. The entire variable domain, with the rest obtained from reference TRBV30 and TRBJ1-1, is as follows: SQTIHQWPATLVQPVGSPLSLECTVEGTSNPNLYWYRQAAGRGLQLLFYSVGIGQISSEVPQNLSASRPQDRQFILSSKKLLLSDSGFYLCAWWQGQGPFFGQGTRLTVV.

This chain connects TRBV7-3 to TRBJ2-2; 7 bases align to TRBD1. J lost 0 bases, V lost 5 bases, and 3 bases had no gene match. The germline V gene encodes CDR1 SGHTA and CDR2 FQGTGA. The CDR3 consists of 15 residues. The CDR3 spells CASSPGQANTGELFF. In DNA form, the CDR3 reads TGTGCCAGCAGCCCCGGACAGGCGAACACCGGGGAGCTGTTTTTT.

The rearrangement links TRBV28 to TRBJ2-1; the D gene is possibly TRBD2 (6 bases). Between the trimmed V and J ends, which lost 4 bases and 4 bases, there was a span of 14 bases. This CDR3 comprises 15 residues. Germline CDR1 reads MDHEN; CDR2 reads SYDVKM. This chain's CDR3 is CASSSGTANYNEQFF. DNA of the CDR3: TGTGCCAGCAGTTCCGGGACTGCGAATTACAATGAGCAGTTCTTC.

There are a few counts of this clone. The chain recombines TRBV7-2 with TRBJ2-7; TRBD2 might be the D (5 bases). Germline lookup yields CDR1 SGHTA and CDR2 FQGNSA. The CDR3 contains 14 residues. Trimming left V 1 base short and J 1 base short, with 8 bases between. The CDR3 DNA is TGTGCCAGCAGCTTAGAAGAGGGTTCCTACGAGCAGTACTTC. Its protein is CASSLEEGSYEQYF.

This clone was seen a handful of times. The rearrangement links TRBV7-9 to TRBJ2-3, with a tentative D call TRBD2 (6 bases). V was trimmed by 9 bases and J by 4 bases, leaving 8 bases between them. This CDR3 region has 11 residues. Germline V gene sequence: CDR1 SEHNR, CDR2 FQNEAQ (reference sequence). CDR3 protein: CASPSADTQYF. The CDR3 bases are TGTGCCAGTCCTAGCGCAGATACGCAGTATTTT.

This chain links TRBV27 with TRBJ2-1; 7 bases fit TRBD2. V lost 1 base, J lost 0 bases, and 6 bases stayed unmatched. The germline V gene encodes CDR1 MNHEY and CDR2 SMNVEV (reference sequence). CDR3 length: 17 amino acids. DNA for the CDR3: TGTGCCAGCAGTTTATTTTGGGCGGGGGTCTCCTACAATGAGCAGTTCTTC. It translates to CASSLFWAGVSYNEQFF.

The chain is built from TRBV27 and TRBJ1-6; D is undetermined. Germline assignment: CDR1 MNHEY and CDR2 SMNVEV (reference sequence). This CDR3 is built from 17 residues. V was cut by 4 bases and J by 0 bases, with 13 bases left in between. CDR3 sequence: CASSSQKGVSYNSPLHF. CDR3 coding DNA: TGTGCCAGCAGTTCCCAGAAGGGAGTCTCCTATAATTCACCCCTCCACTTT.

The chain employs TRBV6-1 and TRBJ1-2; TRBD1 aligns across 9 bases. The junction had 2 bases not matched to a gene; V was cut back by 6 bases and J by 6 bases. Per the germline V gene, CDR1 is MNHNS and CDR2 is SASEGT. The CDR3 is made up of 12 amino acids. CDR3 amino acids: CASRRTGDGYTF. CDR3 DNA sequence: TGTGCCAGCAGGAGGACAGGGGATGGCTACACCTTC.

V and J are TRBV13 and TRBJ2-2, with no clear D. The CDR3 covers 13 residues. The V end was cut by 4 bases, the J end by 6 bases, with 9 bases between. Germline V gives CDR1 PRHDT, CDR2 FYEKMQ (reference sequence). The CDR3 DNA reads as TGTGCCAGCAGCTCTCCCCCCCCCGGGGAGCTGTTTTTT. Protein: CASSSPPPGELFF.

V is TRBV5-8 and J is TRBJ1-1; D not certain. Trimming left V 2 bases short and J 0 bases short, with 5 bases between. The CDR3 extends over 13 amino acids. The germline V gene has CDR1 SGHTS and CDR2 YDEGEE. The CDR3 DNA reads TGTGCCAGCAGCTTATATGTGAACACTGAAGCTTTCTTT. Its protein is CASSLYVNTEAFF.

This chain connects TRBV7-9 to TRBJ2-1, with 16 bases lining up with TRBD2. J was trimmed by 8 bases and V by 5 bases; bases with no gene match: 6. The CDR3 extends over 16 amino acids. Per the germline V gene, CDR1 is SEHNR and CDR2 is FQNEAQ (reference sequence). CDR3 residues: CASSTGLAGGPDEQFF. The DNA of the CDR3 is TGTGCCAGCAGCACGGGACTAGCGGGGGGGCCGGATGAGCAGTTCTTC.

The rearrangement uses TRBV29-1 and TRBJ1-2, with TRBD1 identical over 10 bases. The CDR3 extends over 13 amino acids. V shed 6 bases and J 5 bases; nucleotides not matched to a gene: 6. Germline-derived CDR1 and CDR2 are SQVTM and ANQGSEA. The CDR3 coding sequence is TGCAGCGTATCCCCGGGACAGGGGTATGGCTACACCTTC. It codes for CSVSPGQGYGYTF.

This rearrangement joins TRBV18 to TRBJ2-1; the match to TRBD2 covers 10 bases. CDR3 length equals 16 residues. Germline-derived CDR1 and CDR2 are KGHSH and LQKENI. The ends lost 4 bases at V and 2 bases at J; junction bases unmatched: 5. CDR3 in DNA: TGTGCCAGCTCACTGGGGCTAGCGGGGGCCTACAATGAGCAGTTCTTC. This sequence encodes CASSLGLAGAYNEQFF.

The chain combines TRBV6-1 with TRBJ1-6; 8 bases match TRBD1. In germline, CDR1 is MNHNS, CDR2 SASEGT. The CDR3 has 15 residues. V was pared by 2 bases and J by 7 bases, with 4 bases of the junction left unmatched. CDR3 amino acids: CASSERQGQNSPLHF. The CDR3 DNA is TGTGCCAGCAGTGAACGACAGGGGCAAAATTCACCCCTCCACTTT.

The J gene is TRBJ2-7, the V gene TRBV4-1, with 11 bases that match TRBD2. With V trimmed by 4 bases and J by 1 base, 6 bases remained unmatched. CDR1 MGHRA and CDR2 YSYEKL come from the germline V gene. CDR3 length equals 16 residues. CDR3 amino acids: CASSPLGTSGSYEQYF. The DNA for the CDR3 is TGCGCCAGCAGCCCTCTGGGGACTAGCGGTTCCTACGAGCAGTACTTC.

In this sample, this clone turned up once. The CDR3, as DNA: TGTGCCAGCAGGCCATTGACAGGGAACTATGGCTACACCTTC. It translates to CASRPLTGNYGYTF. This chain links TRBV6-6 with TRBJ1-2; the match to TRBD1 covers 7 bases. The junction had 6 bases not matched to a gene; V was cut back by 6 bases and J by 2 bases. The CDR3 runs to 14 residues. Germline V gene data show CDR1 as MNHNY and CDR2 as SVGAGI (reference sequence).